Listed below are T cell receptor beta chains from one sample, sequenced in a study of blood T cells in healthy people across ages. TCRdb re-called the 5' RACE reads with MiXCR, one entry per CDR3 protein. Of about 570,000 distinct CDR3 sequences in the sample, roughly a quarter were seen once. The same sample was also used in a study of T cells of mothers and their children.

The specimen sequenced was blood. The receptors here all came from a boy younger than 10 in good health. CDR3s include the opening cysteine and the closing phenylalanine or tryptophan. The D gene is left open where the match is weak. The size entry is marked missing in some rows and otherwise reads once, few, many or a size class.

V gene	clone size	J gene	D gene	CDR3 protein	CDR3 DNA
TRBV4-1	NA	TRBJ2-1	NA	CASSQGGLNNEQFF	TGCGCCAGCAGCCAAGGGGGGCTGAACAATGAGCAGTTCTTC
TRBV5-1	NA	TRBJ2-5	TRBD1	CASSRRDRGNGRQETQYF	TGCGCCAGCAGCCGACGGGACAGGGGAAATGGTCGACAAGAGACCCAGTACTTC
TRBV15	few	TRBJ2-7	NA	CATSRGTLKDTSYEQYF	TGTGCCACCAGCAGAGGTACCCTTAAAGATACCTCCTACGAGCAGTACTTC
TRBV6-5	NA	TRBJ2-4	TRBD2	CASSPHRGRFGNIQYF	TGTGCCAGCAGTCCCCATCGCGGGAGGTTTGGAAACATTCAGTACTTC
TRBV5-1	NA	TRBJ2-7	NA	CAISLEGYEQYF	TGCGCCATCAGCTTGGAGGGGTACGAGCAGTACTTC
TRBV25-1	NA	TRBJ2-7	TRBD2	CASSEVSGASYEQYF	TGTGCCAGCAGTGAGGTTAGCGGGGCCTCCTACGAGCAGTACTTC
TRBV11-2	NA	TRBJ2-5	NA	CASSPFSRETQYF	TGTGCCAGCAGCCCATTCAGTAGAGAGACCCAGTACTTC
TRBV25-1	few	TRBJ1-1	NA	CASSQESYTEAFF	TGTGCCAGCAGCCAGGAGAGTTACACTGAAGCTTTCTTT
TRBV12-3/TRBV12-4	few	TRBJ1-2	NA	CASSPTNQESPGYTF	TGTGCCAGCAGTCCCACAAATCAGGAGTCTCCTGGCTACACCTTC
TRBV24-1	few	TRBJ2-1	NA	CATSPGTATYNEQFF	TGTGCCACCAGTCCCGGGACCGCGACTTACAATGAGCAGTTCTTC
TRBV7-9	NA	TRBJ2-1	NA	CASRVLIDERFF	TGTGCCAGCAGGGTTTTGATCGATGAGCGGTTCTTC
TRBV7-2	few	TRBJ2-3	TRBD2	CASSLAAGGVDTQYF	TGTGCCAGCAGCTTAGCAGCGGGAGGGGTAGATACGCAGTATTTT
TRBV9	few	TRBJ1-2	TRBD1	CASSGDRGANYGYTF	TGTGCCAGCAGCGGCGACAGGGGAGCTAACTATGGCTACACCTTC
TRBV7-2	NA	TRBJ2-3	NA	CASSGGGIADTQYF	TGTGCCAGCAGCGGCGGCGGGATCGCAGATACGCAGTATTTT
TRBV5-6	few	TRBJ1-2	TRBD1	CASGPPTDRDPHYGYTF	TGTGCCAGCGGCCCTCCAACCGACAGGGACCCCCACTATGGCTACACCTTC
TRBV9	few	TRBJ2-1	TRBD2	CASSAQRTSGYNEQFF	TGTGCCAGCAGCGCCCAAAGGACTAGCGGATACAATGAGCAGTTCTTC
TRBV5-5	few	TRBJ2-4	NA	CASSLGQAAYF	TGTGCCAGCAGCTTGGGCCAGGCCGCGTACTTC
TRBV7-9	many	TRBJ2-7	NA	CASSLATDYEQYF	TGTGCCAGCAGCTTAGCCACGGACTACGAGCAGTACTTC
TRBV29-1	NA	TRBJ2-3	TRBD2	CSAKEFSGADTQYF	TGCAGCGCCAAAGAATTTAGCGGGGCGGATACGCAGTATTTT
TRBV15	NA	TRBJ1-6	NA	CATSARGVNSPLHF	TGTGCCACCAGTGCCCGGGGGGTAAATTCACCCCTCCACTTT
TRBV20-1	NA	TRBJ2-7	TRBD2	CSAVSGKGEQYF	TGCAGTGCTGTTAGCGGGAAGGGCGAGCAGTACTTC
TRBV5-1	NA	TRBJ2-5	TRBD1	CASSSGTGWETQYF	TGCGCCAGCAGCTCGGGGACAGGGTGGGAGACCCAGTACTTC
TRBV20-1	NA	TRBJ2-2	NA	CSARGSHGDTGELFF	TGCAGTGCTAGAGGAAGTCACGGCGACACCGGGGAGCTGTTTTTT
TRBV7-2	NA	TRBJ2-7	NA	CASCLDHFYEQYF	TGTGCCAGCTGCTTAGACCATTTCTACGAGCAGTACTTC
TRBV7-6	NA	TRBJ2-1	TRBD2	CASSLPSLAAYNEQFF	TGTGCCAGCAGCTTACCCTCACTAGCGGCCTACAATGAGCAGTTCTTC
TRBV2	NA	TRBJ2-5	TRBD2	CASSEDSGGSPQYF	TGTGCCAGCAGTGAAGATAGCGGGGGATCACCCCAGTACTTC
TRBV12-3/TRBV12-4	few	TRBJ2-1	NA	CASSRDFPFHEQFF	TGTGCCAGCAGCCGGGACTTCCCTTTTCATGAGCAGTTCTTC
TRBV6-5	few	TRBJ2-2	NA	CASCWAVFTGELFF	TGTGCCAGCTGTTGGGCAGTATTCACCGGGGAGCTGTTTTTT
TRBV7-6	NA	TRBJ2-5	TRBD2	CASSLVGTTTQETQYF	TGTGCCAGCAGCTTGGTTGGGACTACCACCCAAGAGACCCAGTACTTC
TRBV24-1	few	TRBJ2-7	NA	CATSEGTGEQYF	TGTGCCACCAGTGAAGGGACGGGGGAGCAGTACTTC
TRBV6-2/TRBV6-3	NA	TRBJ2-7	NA	CASSYGSSEQYF	TGTGCCAGCAGTTACGGGTCTTCCGAGCAGTACTTC
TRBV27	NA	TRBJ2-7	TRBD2	CASSLSGGSHEQYF	TGTGCCAGCAGTTTATCGGGCGGGAGCCACGAGCAGTACTTC
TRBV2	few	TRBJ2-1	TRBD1	CASSETGGVSNEQFF	TGTGCCAGCAGTGAGACAGGGGGCGTATCCAATGAGCAGTTCTTC
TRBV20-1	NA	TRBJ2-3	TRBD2	CSARGGRSTDTQYF	TGCAGTGCTAGGGGAGGGCGTAGCACAGATACGCAGTATTTT
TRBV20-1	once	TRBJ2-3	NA	CSATHSGTQYTDTQYF	TGCAGTGCTACTCATTCCGGGACTCAGTATACAGATACGCAGTATTTT
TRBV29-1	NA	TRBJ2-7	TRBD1	CSVEGTGADYEQYF	TGCAGCGTTGAGGGGACAGGGGCTGACTACGAGCAGTACTTC
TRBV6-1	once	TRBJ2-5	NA	CASRGGGRETQYF	TGTGCCAGCAGGGGAGGGGGTCGGGAGACCCAGTACTTC
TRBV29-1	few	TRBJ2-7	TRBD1	CSVRQGYSYEQYF	TGCAGCGTCCGACAGGGGTACTCCTACGAGCAGTACTTC
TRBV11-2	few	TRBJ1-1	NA	CASSSQAFKTEAFF	TGTGCCAGCAGCTCACAGGCGTTCAAAACTGAAGCTTTCTTT
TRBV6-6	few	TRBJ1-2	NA	CASSYSANGYGYTF	TGTGCCAGCAGTTACTCGGCGAACGGCTATGGCTACACCTTC
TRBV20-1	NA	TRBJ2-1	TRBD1	CSAREVARGYEQFF	TGCAGTGCTAGAGAGGTAGCCAGGGGGTATGAGCAGTTCTTC
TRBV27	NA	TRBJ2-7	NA	CASSSRQGLYEQYF	TGTGCCAGCAGCTCTCGCCAGGGCCTCTACGAGCAGTACTTC
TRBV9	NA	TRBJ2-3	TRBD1	CASSERQGASGTDTQYF	TGTGCCAGCAGCGAGCGACAGGGGGCATCGGGCACAGATACGCAGTATTTT
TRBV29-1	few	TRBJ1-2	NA	CSVEVAGGYTF	TGCAGCGTTGAAGTGGCCGGGGGCTACACCTTC
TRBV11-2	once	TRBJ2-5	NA	CASSSGLQEAQYF	TGTGCCAGCAGCTCGGGTTTACAAGAGGCCCAGTACTTC
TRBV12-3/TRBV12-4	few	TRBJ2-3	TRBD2	CATLWLAGGPGSTDTQYF	TGTGCCACCCTGTGGCTAGCGGGGGGACCGGGTAGCACAGATACGCAGTATTTT
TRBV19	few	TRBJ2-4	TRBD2	CARKPGLAGEGKNIQYF	TGTGCCAGGAAACCGGGACTAGCGGGAGAGGGCAAAAACATTCAGTACTTC
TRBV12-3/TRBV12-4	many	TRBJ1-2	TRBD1	CASGTGANYGYTF	TGTGCCAGCGGGACAGGGGCTAACTATGGCTACACCTTC
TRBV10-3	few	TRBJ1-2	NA	CAISGTVFNYGYTF	TGTGCCATCAGTGGGACAGTCTTTAACTATGGCTACACCTTC
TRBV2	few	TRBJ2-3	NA	CASRWRSTDTQYF	TGTGCCAGCAGGTGGAGAAGCACAGATACGCAGTATTTT
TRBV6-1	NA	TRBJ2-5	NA	CASTLAFETQYF	TGTGCCAGCACCCTCGCTTTCGAGACCCAGTACTTC
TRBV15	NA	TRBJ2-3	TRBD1	CATSRGDRLTDTQYF	TGTGCCACCAGCAGAGGGGACAGGCTGACAGATACGCAGTATTTT
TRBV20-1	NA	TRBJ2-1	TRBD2	CSAKRGGAAEQFF	TGCAGTGCAAAGCGGGGGGGCGCGGCTGAGCAGTTCTTC
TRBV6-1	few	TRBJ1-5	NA	CASSEAPGGPSNQPQHF	TGTGCCAGCAGTGAAGCGCCTGGGGGGCCGAGCAATCAGCCCCAGCATTTT
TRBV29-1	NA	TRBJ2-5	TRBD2	CSGRTSGRWETQYF	TGCAGCGGCCGGACTAGCGGGAGATGGGAGACCCAGTACTTC
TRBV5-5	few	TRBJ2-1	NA	CASSIERGALNYDEQFF	TGTGCCAGCAGCATCGAGAGGGGAGCGCTAAACTACGATGAGCAGTTCTTC
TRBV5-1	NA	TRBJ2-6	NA	CASSLGGLSGANVLTF	TGCGCCAGCAGCTTGGGCGGCCTCTCTGGGGCCAACGTCCTGACTTTC
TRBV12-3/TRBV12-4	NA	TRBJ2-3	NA	CASTPEGYRDTQYF	TGTGCCAGCACTCCAGAAGGGTATAGAGATACGCAGTATTTT
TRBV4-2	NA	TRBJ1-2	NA	CASSQDGYRPYGYTF	TGTGCCAGCAGCCAAGATGGATACAGACCCTATGGCTACACCTTC
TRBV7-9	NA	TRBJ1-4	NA	CASSLTRTATNEKLFF	TGTGCCAGCAGCCTCACGCGGACAGCAACTAATGAAAAACTGTTTTTT